One sample yielded the 23 T cell receptor beta chains listed below, sequenced in a study of shared clonotypes between healthy human individuals. The assay was immunoSEQ multiplex PCR, and TCRdb's table has in-frame clones only and misses some. The table includes some 2,500,000 clones, under 95% detected once. Material for sequencing was naive CD4+ T cells from PBMCs. Stated subset: CD45RA+ positively selected. Every receptor here comes from a man aged 18 to 35 in good health. Some clones in this sample may be carry-over from other donors' samples.

The chain carries TRBV7-3 and TRBJ2-7, with 11 bases fitting TRBD2. Germline CDR1 and CDR2: SGHTA and FQGTGA. The CDR3 length is 15 residues. J lost 5 bases, V lost 5 bases, and 8 bases had no gene match. CDR3 sequence reads: CASSRWALAGDEQYF. The CDR3 nucleotides read TGTGCCAGCAGCCGGTGGGCACTAGCGGGAGACGAGCAGTACTTC. Filled out from reference TRBV7-3 and TRBJ2-7, the complete variable domain reads GAGVSQTPSNKVTEKGKYVELRCDPISGHTALYWYRQSLGQGPEFLIYFQGTGAADDSGLPNDRFFAVRPEGSVSTLKIQRTERGDSAVYLCASSRWALAGDEQYFGPGTRLTVT.

J is TRBJ2-5 and V is TRBV7-2, with D perhaps matching TRBD2 (6 bases). Gene TRBJ2-7 matches the end of the DNA better, so the J call may be wrong. The CDR3 extends over 14 amino acids. Germline CDR1 and CDR2: SGHTA and FQGNSA. The CDR3 nucleotides read TGTGCCAGCAGCTCCGTTGGGGGGTTCTACGAGCAGTACTTC. It yields the protein CASSSVGGFYEQYF.

This chain connects TRBV7-3 to TRBJ2-2; D call uncertain. Trimming shortened V by 5 bases and J by 6 bases, and 7 bases separated the two germline ends. This CDR3 has 12 residues. CDR1 SGHTA and CDR2 FQGTGA come from the germline V gene. The CDR3 reads CASSNLPGELFF. DNA of the CDR3: TGTGCCAGCAGCAACCTTCCCGGGGAGCTGTTTTTT.

For this clone: This same CDR3 is encoded by further DNA sequences in the sample. This chain joins TRBV6-5 and TRBJ1-1; no definite D call. The germline CDR1 and CDR2 sequences are MNHEY and SVGAGI. V lost 6 bases and J lost 1, with 3 bases in between. The CDR3 covers 11 residues. The CDR3 coding sequence is TGTGCCAGCAGCAGGAACACTGAAGCTTTCTTT. Protein product: CASSRNTEAFF.

The V and J genes are TRBV5-5 and TRBJ2-7; a weak D match, TRBD1 (6 bases). The CDR3 has 14 amino acids. Trimming stripped 4 bases from V and 4 bases from J, with 15 bases between. In germline, CDR1 is SGHKS, CDR2 YYEKEE (reference sequence). CDR3 protein: CASSPGDTRYEQYF. As DNA, the CDR3 is TGTGCCAGCAGCCCCGGGGACACCCGATACGAGCAGTACTTC.

A single count supports this clone. The chain combines TRBV19 with TRBJ1-5; 7 nucleotides line up with TRBD1. Germline assignment: CDR1 LNHDA and CDR2 SQIVND (reference sequence). J gave up 0 bases and V 2 bases, and 4 bases lay outside the gene matches. The length of the CDR3 is 16 residues. The CDR3 DNA sequence: TGTGCCAGTAGTATATTACAGGGGCATAGCAATCAGCCCCAGCATTTT. The encoded protein is CASSILQGHSNQPQHF.

The V call is TRBV5-1, the J call TRBJ2-3; TRBD2 matches at 8 bases. The J segment lost 6 bases and the V segment lost 5 bases, leaving 8 bases of the junction unmatched. The CDR3 totals 14 residues. Looked up from germline, CDR1 is SGHRS and CDR2 is YFSETQ. Here the CDR3 DNA reads TGCGCCAGCAGACCGGCGGGAGGAGGGGATACGCAGTATTTT. Amino acids: CASRPAGGGDTQYF.

This chain links TRBV5-1 with TRBJ1-1; TRBD1 aligns across 7 bases. The germline V gene encodes CDR1 SGHRS and CDR2 YFSETQ. The V segment lost 4 bases and the J segment 4 bases; nucleotides outside the gene matches: 7. The CDR3 is made up of 14 amino acids. The CDR3 here is CASSGRGSGTEAFF. CDR3 in DNA: TGCGCCAGCAGCGGCAGGGGGTCTGGCACTGAAGCTTTCTTT.

In DNA, the CDR3 is TGTGCCAGCAGCTTTGGAGCGGTTTCCTACAATGAGCAGTTCTTC. Protein: CASSFGAVSYNEQFF. The J gene is TRBJ2-1, the V gene TRBV11-3; possibly TRBD2 for D (5 bases). Germline V gene lookup returns CDR1 SGHNT and CDR2 YENEEA. V lost 3 bases to trimming and J lost 1 base, with 10 bases between them. The CDR3 runs 15 residues.

The chain links TRBV7-9 to TRBJ2-5; 10 bases map to TRBD1. V trimming: 7 bases; J trimming: 0 bases; junction bases outside the gene matches: 5. Germline assignment: CDR1 SEHNR and CDR2 FQNEAQ (reference sequence). The CDR3 is 15 residues long. The CDR3: CASTQGQGYQETQYF. The DNA of the CDR3 is TGTGCCAGCACCCAGGGACAGGGGTACCAAGAGACCCAGTACTTC.

The CDR3 DNA sequence: TGTGCCAGCAGCCCCCTAGCGGGCGGGGCCCAGTACTTC. It specifies CASSPLAGGAQYF. This chain uses TRBV4-2 with TRBJ2-5, with TRBD2 matching over 8 bases. The junction had 7 bases not matched to a gene; V was cut back by 4 bases and J by 9 bases. This CDR3 has 13 amino acids. Germline V CDR1 and CDR2: LGHNA, YNFKEQ.

This rearrangement joins TRBV7-9 to TRBJ2-5, with D tentatively TRBD1 or TRBD2 (5 bases each). V was clipped by 9 bases and J by 5 bases, with 7 bases between them. Germline CDR1 SEHNR, CDR2 FQNEAQ (reference sequence). The CDR3 has 10 residues. The CDR3: CAREGETQYF. In nucleotides, the CDR3 is TGTGCCAGAGAGGGGGAGACCCAGTACTTC. Complete variable domain (other parts from reference TRBV7-9 and TRBJ2-5): DTGVSQNPRHKITKRGQNVTFRCDPISEHNRLYWYRQTLGQGPEFLTYFQNEAQLEKSRLLSDRFSAERPKGSFSTLEIQRTEQGDSAMYLCAREGETQYFGPGTRLLVL.

This rearrangement joins TRBV18 to TRBJ2-3, with D unresolved. Germline V lookup: CDR1 KGHSH, CDR2 LQKENI. This CDR3 region has 16 residues. The V gene lost 2 bases and the J gene lost 0 bases, with 12 bases spanning the gap. The CDR3 is CASSPAAGVSTDTQYF. The CDR3 nucleotides are TGTGCCAGCTCACCAGCGGCAGGCGTTAGCACAGATACGCAGTATTTT.

The chain recombines TRBV9 with TRBJ2-7, with D unresolved. V was pared by 2 bases and J by 6 bases, with 15 bases between. This CDR3 has 14 amino acids. Germline assignment: CDR1 SGDLS and CDR2 YYNGEE. The CDR3 reads CASSVGLPLGEQYF. CDR3 bases: TGTGCCAGCAGCGTGGGTCTCCCCCTCGGCGAGCAGTACTTC.

This chain uses TRBV6-1 with TRBJ2-1, with unresolved D. Germline CDR1 reads MNHNS; CDR2 reads SASEGT. The V gene lost 1 base and the J gene lost 10 bases, with 8 bases spanning the gap. The CDR3 length is 12 residues. This CDR3 reads CASSEVRGEQFF. The CDR3 nucleotides are TGTGCCAGCAGTGAAGTGAGAGGCGAGCAGTTCTTC.

Notes on this clone: This CDR3 is also generated by other DNA sequences in the sample. The chain is built from TRBV28 and TRBJ2-7; 10 bases agree with TRBD1. The CDR3 length is 15 residues. Unmatched junction bases numbered 4, after V lost 4 bases and J lost 1 base. Germline values: CDR1 MDHEN, CDR2 SYDVKM. CDR3 DNA sequence: TGTGCCAGCAGTTCCCGGACAGGGGGGTCCTACGAGCAGTACTTC. Translation: CASSSRTGGSYEQYF.

The chain uses TRBV18 and TRBJ1-2, with D maybe TRBD1 (5 bases). CDR1 is KGHSH, CDR2 LQKENI, per germline. The CDR3 is 13 amino acids. Trimming left V 3 bases short and J 6 bases short, with 11 bases between. The chain's CDR3 is CASSPRRDDGYTF. In DNA, the CDR3 is TGTGCCAGCTCACCGCGCAGGGACGATGGCTACACCTTC.

The chain has TRBV19 and TRBJ2-3, with TRBD1 matching over 9 bases. Germline V CDR1 and CDR2: LNHDA, SQIVND (reference sequence). With 4 bases clipped from V and 4 bases from J, the junction kept 9 bases outside the gene matches. The length of the CDR3 is 16 residues. In nucleotides, the CDR3 is TGTGCCAGTAGTACCAAGGACAGGGGTCCCCCAGATACGCAGTATTTT. Protein sequence: CASSTKDRGPPDTQYF.

The gene calls are TRBV6-1 and TRBJ1-2; 9 bases align to TRBD1. Trimming cost V 7 bases and J 1 base; bases outside gene matches: 4. Germline-derived CDR1 and CDR2 are MNHNS and SASEGT. CDR3 length: 14 residues. The DNA of the CDR3 is TGTGCCAGCAATCCGACAGGGGGTAACTATGGCTACACCTTC. It encodes CASNPTGGNYGYTF.

The chain couples TRBV7-3 to TRBJ2-5; D is perhaps TRBD2 (5 bases). The CDR3 is 14 amino acids. From germline, CDR1 is SGHTA and CDR2 FQGTGA. V lost 1 base and J lost 1, with 7 bases in between. CDR3 loop: CASSLKGSQETQYF. The CDR3 DNA follows: TGTGCCAGCAGCTTAAAAGGGAGCCAAGAGACCCAGTACTTC.

The V and J genes are TRBV30 and TRBJ1-3; the D is unclear. The CDR3 is 14 residues long. Germline CDR1 is GTSNPN and CDR2 is SVGIG (reference sequence). The V gene lost 3 bases and the J gene lost 2 bases, with 11 bases spanning the gap. CDR3 residues: CAWRVEEAGNTIYF. CDR3 DNA sequence: TGTGCCTGGAGGGTCGAAGAAGCTGGAAACACCATATATTTT.

This sequence joins TRBV5-1 and TRBJ2-2, with 9 bases fitting TRBD1. The CDR3 has 18 amino acids. Looked up from germline, CDR1 is SGHRS and CDR2 is YFSETQ. V gave up 9 bases and J gave up 0 bases; unmatched junction bases: 15. The CDR3 sequence: CATWDAGQGPTNTGELFF. The CDR3 DNA follows: TGCGCCACCTGGGATGCCGGACAGGGGCCCACGAACACCGGGGAGCTGTTTTTT.

The chain uses TRBV19 and TRBJ1-5; 9 bases are a match to TRBD1. In germline, CDR1 is LNHDA, CDR2 SQIVND (reference sequence). V shed 3 bases and J 5 bases; nucleotides not matched to a gene: 5. CDR3 length equals 15 residues. CDR3 in DNA: TGTGCCAGTAGTATCTACCGGGACAGGGATCAGCCCCAGCATTTT. Protein product: CASSIYRDRDQPQHF.